Listed here is a single TCR beta chain. Per the authors' pipeline: Estimates of nucleated cell counts were drawn from the amplification of reference gene primers. Assay used: immunoSEQ multiplex PCR; TCRdb lists only in-frame clones, some missing. That table is the source of V, J and clone size, and D and trimming were worked out from the DNA. The sample holds approximately 120,000 clones, approximately 85% seen once. The V gene end was trimmed by 2 bases and the J gene end by 8 bases; junction bases not matched to a gene: 3. The CDR3 extends over 14 amino acids. In germline, CDR1 is KGHDR, CDR2 SFDVKD. The data belong to a study of blood T cell repertoires in COVID-19. In the study overall: The United States, Italy and Spain provided the acute and convalescent COVID-19 samples. The cDNA or gDNA used as material had been derived from T cells, B-cell-depleted T cells, or PBMCs.

The rearrangement links TRBV24-1 to TRBJ1-2; TRBD1 agrees at 11 bases. The sequence came from a human donor in a cohort sampled during active COVID-19. What was sequenced was peripheral blood. The CDR3 here is CATSDSRDRGGYTF. DNA for the CDR3: TGTGCCACCAGTGATTCACGGGACAGGGGGGGCTACACCTTC.